Listed below are T cell receptor beta chains from one sample, sequenced in a study of identical twins. TCRdb processed the 5' RACE reads anew with MiXCR; each CDR3 protein has one entry. The sample holds over 250,000 distinct CDR3 sequences, over 8.5% seen once. This sample also appeared in a second study, on yellow fever vaccine responses in identical twins.

Material for sequencing was CD8+ T cells sorted from blood. These receptors all come from a woman under 30 in good health. CDR3s include the opening cysteine and the closing phenylalanine or tryptophan. D genes are given only for firm matches. Only some rows state a clone size, as once, few, many or a class for expanded clones.

V gene	J gene	D gene	clone size	CDR3 DNA	CDR3 protein
TRBV30	TRBJ2-7	TRBD1	few	TGTGCCTGGAGTATCGGGACAGGTTCCTACGAGCAGTACTTC	CAWSIGTGSYEQYF
TRBV5-1	TRBJ2-7	TRBD2	many	TGCGCCAGCAGCTTGGCCGTTACTAGCGATACCTACGAGCAGTACTTC	CASSLAVTSDTYEQYF
TRBV6-2/TRBV6-3	TRBJ2-1	TRBD2	few	TGTGCCAGCAGTTACTCGGTAGAGCTAGCGGGGTACAATGAGCAGTTCTTC	CASSYSVELAGYNEQFF
TRBV12-3/TRBV12-4	TRBJ1-6	-	few	TGTGCCAGCACTAGGGAACCCCATTCACCCCTCCACTTT	CASTREPHSPLHF
TRBV6-5	TRBJ2-1	TRBD1	-	TGTGCCAGCAGTTTAGGGGACAGGGACTACAATGAGCAGTTCTTC	CASSLGDRDYNEQFF
TRBV3-1	TRBJ2-1	-	medium-sized	TGTGCCAGCAGCCAAGCGGGGGCAAGGAACCCCAACAATGAGCAGTTCTTC	CASSQAGARNPNNEQFF
TRBV27	TRBJ2-7	-	few	TGTGCCAGCAGTTTACTTTCAGGTGAGGACTACGAGCAGTACTTC	CASSLLSGEDYEQYF
TRBV10-3	TRBJ2-5	-	many	TGTGCCACCCTTGACGGGACAAACCAAGAGACCCAGTACTTC	CATLDGTNQETQYF
TRBV6-1	TRBJ2-1	-	few	TGTGCCAGCAGTGACAGGACAGACAATGAGCAGTTCTTC	CASSDRTDNEQFF
TRBV2	TRBJ1-6	TRBD1	-	TGTGCCAGCAGCGCACAGGGGTATAATTCACCCCTCCACTTT	CASSAQGYNSPLHF
TRBV7-2	TRBJ2-1	TRBD2	many	TGTGCCAGCAGAGCTAGCGGGGAGAATGAGCAGTTCTTC	CASRASGENEQFF
TRBV27	TRBJ2-1	TRBD2	-	TGTGCCAGCAGTTTAATGGCGGGAGACCCTAGCTCCTACAATGAGCAGTTCTTC	CASSLMAGDPSSYNEQFF
TRBV29-1	TRBJ2-7	TRBD2	-	TGCAGCGTTGGCCTAGCGGGGGGGGTGTCAACCTACGAGCAGTACTTC	CSVGLAGGVSTYEQYF
TRBV4-3	TRBJ1-5	-	many	TGCGCCAGCAGCCGGACGGCGGACCGCAATCAGCCCCAGCATTTT	CASSRTADRNQPQHF
TRBV29-1	TRBJ2-1	TRBD2	many	TGCAGCACGAGACTAGCGGAGGGAACCTACAATGAGCAGTTCTTC	CSTRLAEGTYNEQFF
TRBV27	TRBJ2-7	TRBD2	-	TGTGCCAGCAGGAGAAATCTAGGACTAGCCCGTTCAAGCTCCTACGAGCAGTACTTC	CASRRNLGLARSSSYEQYF
TRBV28	TRBJ2-1	TRBD2	few	TGTGCCAGCGGAGTTGGGTCGGGAGGGCCGAGTTATGAGCAGTTCTTC	CASGVGSGGPSYEQFF
TRBV7-8	TRBJ2-3	-	many	TGTGCCAGCAGCTTAGTTCCGGGGGACACAGATACGCAGTATTTT	CASSLVPGDTDTQYF
TRBV27	TRBJ1-1	TRBD1	-	TGTGCCAGCAGTATTGGGACAGGGTTAGGCACTGAAGCTTTCTTT	CASSIGTGLGTEAFF
TRBV5-1	TRBJ2-7	TRBD1	many	TGCGCCAGCAGCTCCGCCGCGGGACAGGTCTCCTACGAGCAGTACTTC	CASSSAAGQVSYEQYF
TRBV10-2	TRBJ2-7	-	many	TGCGCCAGCATGGGATACGAGCAGTACTTC	CASMGYEQYF
TRBV15	TRBJ2-5	TRBD1	-	TGTGCCACCAGCAGACAAGCGGGACAGGGAGGGGAGACCCAGTACTTC	CATSRQAGQGGETQYF
TRBV7-9	TRBJ2-7	TRBD1	many	TGTGCCAGCAGCCCCCCGGGACAGGGGTCCAACGAGCAGTACTTC	CASSPPGQGSNEQYF
TRBV7-9	TRBJ1-3	TRBD1	few	TGTGCCAGCAGTGAGACAGGGGACTCTGGAAACACCATATATTTT	CASSETGDSGNTIYF
TRBV4-2	TRBJ2-7	TRBD1	many	TGTGCCAGCAGCCAACTACCCGGACAGGGGGTAACCTACGAGCAGTACTTC	CASSQLPGQGVTYEQYF
TRBV5-1	TRBJ1-1	-	many	TGCGCCAGCAGCCTCCCCGACAGGTCGAACACTGAAGCTTTCTTT	CASSLPDRSNTEAFF